The clone carrying this TCR beta chain has ten or more counts. Its antigen is still unknown. Deletions cut 5 bases from V and 5 bases from J, with 18 bases between. There are 16 residues in the CDR3. Per the germline V gene, CDR1 is SEHNR and CDR2 is FQNEAQ (reference sequence). This record belongs to a study of T cells in Graves' hyperthyroidism and ophthalmopathy. Across the study: Blood from the periphery was taken at initial diagnosis, before any treatment.

The source material, RNA transcripts, was used to amplify TCR beta CDR3 regions. The HTBI primer set drove a first-round RT-PCR of the TCR CDR3. TCRdb reprocessed the multiplex PCR reads via MiXCR and lists one record per CDR3 protein. The sample carries hundreds of thousands of distinct CDR3 sequences, around 38% recorded once. Overall study results and limits: A model of 13 V-J features distinguished ophthalmopathy from stable hyperthyroidism. Most expanded thyroid clonotypes above 0.001 also appeared in blood.

The authors deemed Graves' hyperthyroidism stable absent ophthalmopathy progression within 18 months. This sequence joins TRBV7-9 and TRBJ1-4; tentative D call: TRBD1 (5 bases). This sequence was found in a man younger than 35 with Graves' hyperthyroidism. The material sequenced was blood. CDR3 in DNA: TGTGCCAGCAGCCATAATCCGGGGACCGCGAATGAAAAACTGTTTTTT. It translates to CASSHNPGTANEKLFF.